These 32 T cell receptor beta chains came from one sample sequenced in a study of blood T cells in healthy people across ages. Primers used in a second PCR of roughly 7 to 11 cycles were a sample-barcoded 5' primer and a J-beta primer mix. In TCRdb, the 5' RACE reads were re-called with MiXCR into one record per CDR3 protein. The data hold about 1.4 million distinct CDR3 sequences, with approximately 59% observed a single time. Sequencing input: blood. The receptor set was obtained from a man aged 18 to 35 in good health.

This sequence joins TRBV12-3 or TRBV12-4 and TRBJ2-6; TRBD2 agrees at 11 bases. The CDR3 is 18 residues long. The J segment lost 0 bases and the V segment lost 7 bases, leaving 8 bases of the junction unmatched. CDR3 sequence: CASNPGLAAVSGANVLTF. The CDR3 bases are TGTGCCAGCAACCCGGGACTAGCGGCTGTCTCTGGGGCCAACGTCCTGACTTTC.

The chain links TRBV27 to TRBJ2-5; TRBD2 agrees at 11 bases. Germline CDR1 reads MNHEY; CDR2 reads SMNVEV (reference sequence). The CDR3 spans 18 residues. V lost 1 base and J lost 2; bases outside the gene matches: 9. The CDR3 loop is CASSLFSLAGGIQETQYF. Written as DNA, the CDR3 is TGTGCCAGCAGTTTATTTAGTCTAGCGGGAGGAATTCAAGAGACCCAGTACTTC.

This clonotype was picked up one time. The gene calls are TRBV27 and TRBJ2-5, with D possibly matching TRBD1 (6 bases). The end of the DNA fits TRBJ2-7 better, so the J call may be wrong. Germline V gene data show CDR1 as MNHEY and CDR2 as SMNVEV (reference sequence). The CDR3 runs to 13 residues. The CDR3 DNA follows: TGTGCCAGCAGTTTATCGGCCAGGGGCGAGCAGTACTTC. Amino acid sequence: CASSLSARGEQYF.

CDR3 in DNA: TGTGCCATCAGCCCCTTAAGTTCGCAGGACTATGGCTACACCTTC. Translated: CAISPLSSQDYGYTF. This chain joins TRBV10-3 and TRBJ1-2; no definite D call. The CDR3 contains 15 residues. The germline V and J ends were trimmed by 6 bases and 3 bases, with 17 bases remaining between them. Germline V gene data show CDR1 as ENHRY and CDR2 as SYGVKD.

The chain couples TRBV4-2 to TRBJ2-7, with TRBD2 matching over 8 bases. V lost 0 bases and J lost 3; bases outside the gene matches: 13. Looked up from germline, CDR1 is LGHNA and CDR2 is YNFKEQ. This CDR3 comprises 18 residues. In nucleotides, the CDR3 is TGTGCCAGCAGCCAAGATAGTTCTTCCCGGGGACTAGTCTACGAGCAGTACTTC. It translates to CASSQDSSSRGLVYEQYF.

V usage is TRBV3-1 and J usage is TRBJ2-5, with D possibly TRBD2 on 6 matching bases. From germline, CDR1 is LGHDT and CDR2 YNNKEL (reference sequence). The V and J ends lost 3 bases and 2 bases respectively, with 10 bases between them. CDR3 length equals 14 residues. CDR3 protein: CASSQRGKQETQYF. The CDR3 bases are TGTGCCAGCAGCCAGCGGGGTAAGCAAGAGACCCAGTACTTC.

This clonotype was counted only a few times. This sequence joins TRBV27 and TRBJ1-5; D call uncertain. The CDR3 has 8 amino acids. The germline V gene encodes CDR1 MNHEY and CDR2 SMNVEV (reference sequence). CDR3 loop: CVNQPQHF. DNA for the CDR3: TGTGTTAATCAGCCCCAGCATTTT.

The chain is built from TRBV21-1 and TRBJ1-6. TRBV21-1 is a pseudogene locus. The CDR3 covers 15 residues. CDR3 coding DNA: TGTGCCAGCAGCAAAAGCGGCTCCTATAATTCACCCCTCCACTTT. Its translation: CASSKSGSYNSPLHF.

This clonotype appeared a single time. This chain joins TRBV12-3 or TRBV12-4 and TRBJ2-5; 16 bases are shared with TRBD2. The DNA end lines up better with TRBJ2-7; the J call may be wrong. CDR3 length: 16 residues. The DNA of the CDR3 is TGTGCCAGCAGTACCCCGGGACTAGCGGGAGGGGACGAGCAGTACTTC. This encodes CASSTPGLAGGDEQYF.

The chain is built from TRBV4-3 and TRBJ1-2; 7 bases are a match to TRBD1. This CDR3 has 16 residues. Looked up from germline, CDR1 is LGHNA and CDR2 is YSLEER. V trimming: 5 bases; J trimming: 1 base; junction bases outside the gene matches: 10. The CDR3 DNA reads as TGCGCCAGCAGCAAATCTCGGACAGGACTTAACTATGGCTACACCTTC. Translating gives CASSKSRTGLNYGYTF.

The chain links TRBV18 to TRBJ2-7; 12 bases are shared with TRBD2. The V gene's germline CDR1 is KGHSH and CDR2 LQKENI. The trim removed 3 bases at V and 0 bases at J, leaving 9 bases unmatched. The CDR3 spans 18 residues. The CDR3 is CASSPGTSGQGVSYEQYF. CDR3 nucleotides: TGTGCCAGCTCACCCGGGACTAGCGGGCAGGGGGTCTCCTACGAGCAGTACTTC.

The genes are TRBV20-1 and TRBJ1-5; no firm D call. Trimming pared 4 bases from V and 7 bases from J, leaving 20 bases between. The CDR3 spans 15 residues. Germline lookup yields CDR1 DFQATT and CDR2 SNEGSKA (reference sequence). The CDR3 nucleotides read TGCAGTGCTATCGATGGGATTGGAGGTTACCAGCCCCAGCATTTT. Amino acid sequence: CSAIDGIGGYQPQHF.

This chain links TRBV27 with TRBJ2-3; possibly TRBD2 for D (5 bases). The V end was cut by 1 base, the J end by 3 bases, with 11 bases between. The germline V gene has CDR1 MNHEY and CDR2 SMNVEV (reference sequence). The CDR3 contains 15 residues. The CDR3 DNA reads TGTGCCAGCAGTTTATGGTCCGGGGAGACAGATACGCAGTATTTT. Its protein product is CASSLWSGETDTQYF.

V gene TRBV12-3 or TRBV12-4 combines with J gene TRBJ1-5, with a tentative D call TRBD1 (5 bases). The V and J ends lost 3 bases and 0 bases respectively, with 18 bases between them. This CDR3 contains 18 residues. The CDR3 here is CASSFKGWRGYSNQPQHF. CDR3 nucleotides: TGTGCCAGCAGTTTTAAAGGATGGAGGGGATATAGCAATCAGCCCCAGCATTTT.

DNA of the CDR3: TGTGCCAGCAGCGGGGCAGGGGAGTATGGCTACACCTTC. It encodes CASSGAGEYGYTF. The chain couples TRBV7-2 to TRBJ1-2, with D perhaps matching TRBD1 (6 bases). This CDR3 comprises 13 residues. The germline V gene has CDR1 SGHTA and CDR2 FQGNSA. Trimming took off 5 bases at V and 5 bases at J, with 12 bases between the two ends.

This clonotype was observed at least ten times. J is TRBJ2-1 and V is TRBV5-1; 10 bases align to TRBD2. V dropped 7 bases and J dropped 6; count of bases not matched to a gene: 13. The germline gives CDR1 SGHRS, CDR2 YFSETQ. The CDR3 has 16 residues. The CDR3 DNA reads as TGCGCCAGCTTCACACAGGGACTAGCGTCTCTCAATGAGCAGTTCTTC. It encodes CASFTQGLASLNEQFF.

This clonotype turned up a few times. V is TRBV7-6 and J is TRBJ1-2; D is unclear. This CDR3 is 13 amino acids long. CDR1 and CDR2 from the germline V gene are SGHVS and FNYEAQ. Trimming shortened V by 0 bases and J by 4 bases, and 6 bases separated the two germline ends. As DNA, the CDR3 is TGTGCCAGCAGCTTAGCGCAGTTCTATGGCTACACCTTC. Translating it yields CASSLAQFYGYTF.

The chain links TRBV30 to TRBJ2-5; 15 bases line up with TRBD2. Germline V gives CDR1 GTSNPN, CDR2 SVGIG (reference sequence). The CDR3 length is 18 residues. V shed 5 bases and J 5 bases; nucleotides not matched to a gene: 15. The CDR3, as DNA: TGTGCCTGGCATGGGACTAGCGGGAGGCCGGGTAGATGGGAGACCCAGTACTTC. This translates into CAWHGTSGRPGRWETQYF.

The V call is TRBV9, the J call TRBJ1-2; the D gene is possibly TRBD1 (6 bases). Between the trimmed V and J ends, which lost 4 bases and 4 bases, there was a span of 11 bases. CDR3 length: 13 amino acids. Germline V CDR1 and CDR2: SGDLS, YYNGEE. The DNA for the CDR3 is TGTGCCAGCAGCCTTACAGGGTTCTATGGCTACACCTTC. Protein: CASSLTGFYGYTF.

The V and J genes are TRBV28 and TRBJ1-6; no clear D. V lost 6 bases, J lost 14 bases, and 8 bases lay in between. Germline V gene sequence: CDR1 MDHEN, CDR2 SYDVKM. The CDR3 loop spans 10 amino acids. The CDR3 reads CASRSGALHF. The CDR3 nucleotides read TGTGCCAGCAGATCAGGCGCCCTCCACTTT.

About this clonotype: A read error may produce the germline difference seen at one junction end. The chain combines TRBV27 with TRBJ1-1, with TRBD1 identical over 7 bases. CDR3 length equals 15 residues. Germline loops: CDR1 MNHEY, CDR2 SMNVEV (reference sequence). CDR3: CASSPPTGMNAEAFF. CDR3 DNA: TGTGCCAGCAGTCCGCCGACAGGGATGAACGCTGAAGCTTTCTTT.

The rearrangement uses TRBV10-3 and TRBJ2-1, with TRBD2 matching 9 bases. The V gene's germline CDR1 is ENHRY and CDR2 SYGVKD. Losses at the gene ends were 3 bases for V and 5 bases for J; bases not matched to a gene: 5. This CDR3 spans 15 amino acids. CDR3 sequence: CAISERLADNNEQFF. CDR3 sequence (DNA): TGTGCCATCAGTGAACGACTAGCGGATAACAATGAGCAGTTCTTC.

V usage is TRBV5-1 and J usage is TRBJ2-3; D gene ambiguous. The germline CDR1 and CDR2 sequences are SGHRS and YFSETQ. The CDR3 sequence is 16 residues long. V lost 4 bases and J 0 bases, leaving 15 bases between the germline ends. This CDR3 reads CASSPRTLFSTDTQYF. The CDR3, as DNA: TGCGCCAGCAGCCCTCGGACCCTCTTTAGCACAGATACGCAGTATTTT.

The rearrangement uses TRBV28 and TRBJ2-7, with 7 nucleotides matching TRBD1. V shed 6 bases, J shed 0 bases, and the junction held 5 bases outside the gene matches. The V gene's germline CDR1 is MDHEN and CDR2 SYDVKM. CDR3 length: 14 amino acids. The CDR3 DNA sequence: TGTGCCAGCAGAAACAACAGGGGCTCCTACGAGCAGTACTTC. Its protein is CASRNNRGSYEQYF.

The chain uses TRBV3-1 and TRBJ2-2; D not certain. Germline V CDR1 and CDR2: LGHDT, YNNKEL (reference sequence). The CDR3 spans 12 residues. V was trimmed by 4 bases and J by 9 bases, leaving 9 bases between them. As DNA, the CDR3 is TGTGCCAGCAGCCCTGAGACTTGGGAGCTGTTTTTT. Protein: CASSPETWELFF. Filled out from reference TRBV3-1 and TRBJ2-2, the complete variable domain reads DTAVSQTPKYLVTQMGNDKSIKCEQNLGHDTMYWYKQDSKKFLKIMFSYNNKELIINETVPNRFSPKSPDKAHLNLHINSLELGDSAVYFCASSPETWELFFGEGSRLTVL.

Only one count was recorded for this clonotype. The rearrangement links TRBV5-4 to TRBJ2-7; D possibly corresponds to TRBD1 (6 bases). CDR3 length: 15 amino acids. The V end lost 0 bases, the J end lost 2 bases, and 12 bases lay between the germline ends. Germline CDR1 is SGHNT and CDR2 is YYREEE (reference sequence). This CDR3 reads CASSLAFGQTYEQYF. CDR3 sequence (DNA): TGTGCCAGCAGCTTGGCCTTCGGACAGACCTACGAGCAGTACTTC.

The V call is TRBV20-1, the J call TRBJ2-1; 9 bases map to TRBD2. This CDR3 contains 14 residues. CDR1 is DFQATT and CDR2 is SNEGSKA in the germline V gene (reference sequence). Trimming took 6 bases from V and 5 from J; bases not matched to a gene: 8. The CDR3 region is CSAISGRGDNEQFF. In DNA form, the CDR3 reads TGCAGTGCAATTAGCGGGAGAGGTGACAATGAGCAGTTCTTC.

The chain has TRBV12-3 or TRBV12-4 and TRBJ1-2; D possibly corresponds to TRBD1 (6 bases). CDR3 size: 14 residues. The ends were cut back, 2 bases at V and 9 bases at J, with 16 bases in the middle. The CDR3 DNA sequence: TGTGCCAGCAGTTTACGGGGGCGCCAGCAGAGCTACACCTTC. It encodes CASSLRGRQQSYTF.

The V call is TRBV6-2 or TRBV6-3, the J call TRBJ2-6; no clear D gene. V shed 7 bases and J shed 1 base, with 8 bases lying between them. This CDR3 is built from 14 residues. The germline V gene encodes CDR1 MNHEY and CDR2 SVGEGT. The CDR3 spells CASTPSSGANVLTF. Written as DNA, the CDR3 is TGTGCCAGCACCCCCTCTTCTGGGGCCAACGTCCTGACTTTC.

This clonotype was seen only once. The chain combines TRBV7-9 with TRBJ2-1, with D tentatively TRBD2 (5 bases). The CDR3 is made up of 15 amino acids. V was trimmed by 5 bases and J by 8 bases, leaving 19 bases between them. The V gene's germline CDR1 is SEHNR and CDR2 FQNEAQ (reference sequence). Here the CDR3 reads CASSLGALEGYEQFF. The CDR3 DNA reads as TGTGCCAGCAGCCTGGGAGCCTTAGAAGGCTATGAGCAGTTCTTC.

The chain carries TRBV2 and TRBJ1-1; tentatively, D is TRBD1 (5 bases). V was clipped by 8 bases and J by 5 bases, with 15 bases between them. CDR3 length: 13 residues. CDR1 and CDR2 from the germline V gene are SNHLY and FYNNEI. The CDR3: CASSTGGETEAFF. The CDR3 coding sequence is TGTGCCAGCTCGACCGGGGGGGAAACTGAAGCTTTCTTT.

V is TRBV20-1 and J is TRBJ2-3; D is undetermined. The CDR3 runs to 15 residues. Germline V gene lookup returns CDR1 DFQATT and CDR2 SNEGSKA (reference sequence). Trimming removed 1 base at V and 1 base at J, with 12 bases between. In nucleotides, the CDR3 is TGCAGTGCTAGAGGGGCCCGAATTGGCACAGATACGCAGTATTTT. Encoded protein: CSARGARIGTDTQYF.